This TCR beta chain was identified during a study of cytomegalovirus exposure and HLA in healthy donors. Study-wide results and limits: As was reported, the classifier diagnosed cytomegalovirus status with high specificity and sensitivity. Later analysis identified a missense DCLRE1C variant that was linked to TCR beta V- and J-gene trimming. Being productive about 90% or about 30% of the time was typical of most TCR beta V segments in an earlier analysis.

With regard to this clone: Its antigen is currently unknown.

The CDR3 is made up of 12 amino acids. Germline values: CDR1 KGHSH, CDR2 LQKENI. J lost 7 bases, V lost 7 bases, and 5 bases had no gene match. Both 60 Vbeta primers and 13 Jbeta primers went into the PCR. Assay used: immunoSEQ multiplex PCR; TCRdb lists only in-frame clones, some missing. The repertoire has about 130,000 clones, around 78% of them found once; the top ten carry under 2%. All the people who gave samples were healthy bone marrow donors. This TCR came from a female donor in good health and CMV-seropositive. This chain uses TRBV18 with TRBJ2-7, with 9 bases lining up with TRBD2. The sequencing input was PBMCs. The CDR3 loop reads CASLGTSKEQYF. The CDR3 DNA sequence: TGTGCCAGCTTGGGGACTAGCAAAGAGCAGTACTTC. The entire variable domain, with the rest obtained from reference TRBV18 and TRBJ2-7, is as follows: NAGVMQNPRHLVRRRGQEARLRCSPMKGHSHVYWYRQLPEEGLKFMVYLQKENIIDESGMPKERFSAEFPKEGPSILRIQQVVRGDSAAYFCASLGTSKEQYFGPGTRLTVT.